Sequencing of this T cell receptor beta chain was carried out in a study of T cell repertoires in cytomegalovirus infection. Study-level background: CMV infection and matching HLA type were both indicated by public TCR beta signatures.

This clonotype was picked up many times. TCRdb passed the reads through MiXCR, listing each CDR3 protein once. The table has about 300,000 distinct CDR3 sequences, 9.6% seen once. The sequenced sample consisted of PBMCs. This clonotype was sampled from a human donor in good health (CMV status not recorded). Some clones in this sample may be carry-over from other donors' samples.

The CDR3 sequence is CASSPIWGGEAFF. In nucleotides, the CDR3 is TGTGCCAGCAGTCCCATCTGGGGAGGTGAAGCTTTCTTT. The gene calls are TRBV25-1 and TRBJ1-1; D is unresolved. The CDR3 consists of 13 residues. V was pared by 5 bases and J by 7 bases, with 14 bases between. Germline loops: CDR1 MGHDK, CDR2 SYGVNS.